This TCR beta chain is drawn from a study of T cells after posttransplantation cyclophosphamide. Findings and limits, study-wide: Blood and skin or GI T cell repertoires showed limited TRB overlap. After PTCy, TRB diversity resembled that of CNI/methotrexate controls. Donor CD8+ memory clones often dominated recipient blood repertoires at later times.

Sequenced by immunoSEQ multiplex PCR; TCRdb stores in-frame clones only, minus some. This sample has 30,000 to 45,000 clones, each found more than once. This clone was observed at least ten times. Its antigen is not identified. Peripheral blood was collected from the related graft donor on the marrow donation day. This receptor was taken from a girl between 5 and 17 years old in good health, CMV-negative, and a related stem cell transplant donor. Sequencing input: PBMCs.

The CDR3 is CASSQTGHPYEQYF. CDR3 DNA sequence: TGTGCCAGCAGCCAGACAGGGCATCCCTACGAGCAGTACTTC. The V gene is TRBV28, the J gene TRBJ2-7, with TRBD1 matching over 7 bases. Trimming took 6 bases from V and 2 from J; bases not matched to a gene: 7. CDR3 length: 14 amino acids. Germline V gene data show CDR1 as MDHEN and CDR2 as SYDVKM.